One sample yielded the 12 T cell receptor beta chains listed below, sequenced in a study of T cells expressing NK-cell markers. TCRdb reprocessed the 5' RACE reads and stores each CDR3 protein as one record, lacking DNA. The table for this sample gives roughly 350,000 distinct CDR3 sequences. The sequencing sample was made of blood T cells: a sorted CD56 or NKG2C T cell subset, CD4+ or CD8+ T cells, or bulk PBMC T cells (not recorded which). All receptors derive from a man aged 18-69 years in good health.

The chain links TRBV6-1 to TRBJ2-2; checking the TCRdb D call of TRBD2 is not possible without DNA. The CDR3 runs to 16 residues. Germline lookup yields CDR1 MNHNS and CDR2 SASEGT. Here the CDR3 reads CASSLIAGGNTGELFF.

J is TRBJ2-5 and V is TRBV5-1; TCRdb's assignment of TRBD1 cannot be checked, as there is no DNA. Germline CDR1 reads SGHRS; CDR2 reads YFSETQ. This CDR3 region has 15 residues. The CDR3 loop is CASSGGGPLQETQYF.

The chain employs TRBV5-1 and TRBJ1-6; as DNA is missing, the TRBD1 call by TCRdb cannot be tested. Germline V gene sequence: CDR1 SGHRS, CDR2 YFSETQ. This CDR3 is 18 amino acids long. CDR3: CASSLVPGQATDNSPLHF.

V and J are TRBV5-6 and TRBJ1-5. This CDR3 has 14 amino acids. Germline CDR1 is SGHDT and CDR2 is YYEEEE. CDR3: CASSIGFLHQPQHF.

The chain is built from TRBV27 and TRBJ2-5. Germline V gene sequence: CDR1 MNHEY, CDR2 SMNVEV (reference sequence). This CDR3 is built from 14 residues. CDR3 residues: CASSSDGVWETQYF.

The chain carries TRBV4-2 and TRBJ1-2; without DNA, the TCRdb call of TRBD1 cannot be checked. This CDR3 is 15 amino acids long. In germline, CDR1 is LGHNA, CDR2 YNFKEQ. The CDR3 region is CASSQGSQGDNGYTF.

The V call is TRBV13, the J call TRBJ2-7; TCRdb proposes TRBD1, but this gene call is untestable without DNA. CDR1 is PRHDT, CDR2 FYEKMQ, per germline (reference sequence). The CDR3 is 14 residues long. The CDR3 reads CASSGRGRGSEQYF.

This chain connects TRBV7-9 to TRBJ2-2; TCRdb outputs TRBD1, but without DNA this stays unchecked. Germline V CDR1 and CDR2: SEHNR, FQNEAQ (reference sequence). This CDR3 is built from 14 residues. The CDR3 region is CASSLEGRIGELFF.

The J gene is TRBJ1-6, the V gene TRBV7-2. Germline V CDR1 and CDR2: SGHTA, FQGNSA. The CDR3 sequence is 14 residues long. The CDR3: CASSLESKISPLHF.

This chain connects TRBV29-1 to TRBJ2-5; absent DNA, TCRdb's TRBD1 call cannot be checked. Germline values: CDR1 SQVTM, CDR2 ANQGSEA. The CDR3 has 12 amino acids. This CDR3 is CSARGPDGTQYF.

The V and J genes are TRBV27 and TRBJ1-1; TCRdb calls TRBD1, which cannot be checked without DNA. Germline CDR1 and CDR2: MNHEY and SMNVEV (reference sequence). The length of the CDR3 is 16 residues. The CDR3 protein is CASSLIRQGGNTEAFF.

This sequence joins TRBV3-1 and TRBJ2-1; lacking DNA, the TRBD1 call made by TCRdb goes unchecked. The CDR3 contains 13 residues. Germline V CDR1 and CDR2: LGHDT, YNNKEL (reference sequence). The CDR3 spells CASSQARRLGQFF.